The table lists the clone carrying this TCR beta chain with many counts. This entry belongs to a study of T cells after posttransplantation cyclophosphamide. Treatment was busulfan-fludarabine conditioning, a marrow graft, and cyclophosphamide on days +3 and +4. With V trimmed by 2 bases and J by 2 bases, 0 bases remained unmatched. The CDR3 spans 14 residues. The germline gives CDR1 ENHRY, CDR2 SYGVKD. Data came from immunoSEQ multiplex PCR; TCRdb stores just in-frame clones and leaves some out. The repertoire consists of about 11,000 clones, none detected only once. Here the sequenced sample was PBMCs, taken after allogeneic stem cell transplant with posttransplant cyclophosphamide. The J gene is TRBJ2-5, the V gene TRBV10-3; 9 nucleotides match TRBD2. The clonotype was recovered from a female patient between 35 and 55 years old who received an allogeneic stem cell transplant from a related donor, was CMV-positive, and had no GVHD. Some T cells may have come from the graft donor. In DNA, the CDR3 is TGTGCCATCAGTGAGGCGGGAGGGCAAGAGACCCAGTACTTC. It encodes CAISEAGGQETQYF.